The 32 T cell receptor beta chains below all came from one sample that was sequenced in a study of cytomegalovirus exposure and HLA in healthy donors (TCRdb year 2017). Libraries were built with the immunoSEQ multiplex PCR assay. The source is immuneACCESS, and TCRdb retained only in-frame sequences with V and J called. Part of the clones is not carried over; for the studies checked, unresolved V genes explain less than half of this, and the remainder is unexplained. Present in this sample are tens of thousands of clones, 80% to 95% of which were seen just once. The top ten constitute 3.6% of the sample. Sequences were obtained from PBMCs. Receptors were obtained from a woman aged 25 to 39 in good health and CMV-seronegative.

The rearrangement uses TRBV4-3 and TRBJ2-1, with TRBD2 as a possible D gene (6 bases). The CDR3 totals 18 residues. From germline, CDR1 is LGHNA and CDR2 YSLEER. V lost 0 bases to trimming and J lost 4 bases, with 19 bases between them. This CDR3 reads CASSQDSASVATYNEQFF. CDR3 sequence (DNA): TGCGCCAGCAGCCAAGATTCCGCTAGCGTCGCAACTTACAATGAGCAGTTCTTC.

This chain links TRBV7-9 with TRBJ2-1, with 7 nucleotides matching TRBD2. This CDR3 comprises 15 residues. Trimming cost V 0 bases and J 5 bases; bases outside gene matches: 4. Per germline, CDR1 SEHNR and CDR2 FQNEAQ (reference sequence). This CDR3 is CASSLASGWDNEQFF. In nucleotides, the CDR3 is TGTGCCAGCAGCTTAGCTAGCGGGTGGGACAATGAGCAGTTCTTC.

The chain recombines TRBV5-1 with TRBJ2-3; TRBD2 matches 10 bases. This CDR3 contains 15 residues. CDR1 and CDR2 (germline): SGHRS, YFSETQ. The V gene end was trimmed by 0 bases and the J gene end by 3 bases; junction bases not matched to a gene: 1. The CDR3 protein is CASSLGAGGTDTQYF. The CDR3 nucleotides are TGCGCCAGCAGCTTGGGAGCGGGAGGGACAGATACGCAGTATTTT.

V usage is TRBV5-4 and J usage is TRBJ2-2; D gene unclear. CDR1 and CDR2 (germline): SGHNT, YYREEE (reference sequence). Trimming took off 4 bases at V and 7 bases at J, with 11 bases between the two ends. The CDR3 is 13 residues long. CDR3 in DNA: TGTGCCAGCAGCCCCCGCAGTGACGGGGAGCTGTTTTTT. Amino acids: CASSPRSDGELFF.

In this sample, this clone turned up once. The rearrangement joins TRBV7-3 to TRBJ2-3; TRBD2 matches at 13 bases. The CDR3 is 15 residues long. Germline assignment: CDR1 SGHTA and CDR2 FQGTGA. V dropped 7 bases and J dropped 8; count of bases not matched to a gene: 9. CDR3 DNA sequence: TGTGCCAGCACCGAACTAGCGGGGGGGCCTAGTACGCAGTATTTT. It specifies CASTELAGGPSTQYF.

This clone turned up a few times. The gene calls are TRBV10-3 and TRBJ2-7, with unresolved D. CDR1 and CDR2 from the germline V gene are ENHRY and SYGVKD. V gave up 2 bases and J gave up 3 bases, with 5 bases separating them. This CDR3 is built from 12 residues. CDR3 in amino acids: CAISEGDYEQYF. In nucleotides, the CDR3 is TGTGCCATCAGTGAGGGAGACTACGAGCAGTACTTC.

CDR3 loop: CASRVPGLGNQPQHF. In DNA form, the CDR3 reads TGTGCCAGCAGGGTTCCAGGGTTGGGCAATCAGCCCCAGCATTTT. The V gene is TRBV28, the J gene TRBJ1-5, with TRBD1 as a possible D gene (5 bases). With 6 bases removed from V and 2 bases from J, the gap between germline ends came to 14 bases. Germline assignment: CDR1 MDHEN and CDR2 SYDVKM. The length of the CDR3 is 15 residues.

V usage is TRBV27 and J usage is TRBJ2-7; TRBD2 agrees at 7 bases. J was trimmed by 1 base and V by 3 bases; bases with no gene match: 3. The CDR3 spans 14 residues. Germline assignment: CDR1 MNHEY and CDR2 SMNVEV (reference sequence). Here the CDR3 reads CASSFGRSSYEQYF. In DNA form, the CDR3 reads TGTGCCAGCAGTTTCGGGAGGAGTTCCTACGAGCAGTACTTC.

The chain carries TRBV18 and TRBJ1-2; a possible D gene is TRBD1 (6 bases). V was cut by 3 bases and J by 6 bases, with 11 bases left in between. CDR3 size: 13 residues. Germline assignment: CDR1 KGHSH and CDR2 LQKENI. Here the CDR3 reads CASSPDRKDGYTF. The CDR3 DNA reads TGTGCCAGCTCACCCGACAGGAAGGATGGCTACACCTTC.

This sequence joins TRBV15 and TRBJ1-1; D gene uncertain. V was cut by 1 base and J by 0 bases, with 3 bases left in between. The V gene's germline CDR1 is LNHNV and CDR2 YYDKDF (reference sequence). The length of the CDR3 is 13 residues. CDR3 nucleotide sequence: TGTGCCACCAGCAGAGGAGTGAACACTGAAGCTTTCTTT. Translation: CATSRGVNTEAFF.

The chain couples TRBV4-1 to TRBJ1-2; D possibly corresponds to TRBD1 (5 bases). The CDR3 runs to 16 residues. Trimming took 4 bases from V and 8 from J, leaving 23 bases between them. Germline lookup yields CDR1 MGHRA and CDR2 YSYEKL. CDR3 in amino acids: CASSPWWAGPLGGYTF. The CDR3 DNA reads as TGCGCCAGCAGCCCATGGTGGGCAGGGCCCTTAGGCGGCTACACCTTC.

This chain links TRBV7-3 with TRBJ1-1; D gene unclear. Per the germline V gene, CDR1 is SGHTA and CDR2 is FQGTGA. The CDR3 consists of 14 residues. Trimming took off 1 base at V and 1 base at J, with 7 bases between the two ends. Here the CDR3 DNA reads TGTGCCAGCAGCTTAATGTCGGGGAACACTGAAGCTTTCTTT. It encodes CASSLMSGNTEAFF.

This clone has only one observation. This rearrangement joins TRBV27 to TRBJ2-3; 7 bases are a match to TRBD1. The CDR3 sequence is 14 residues long. V lost 6 bases, J lost 5 bases, and 8 bases stayed unmatched. Germline CDR1 and CDR2: MNHEY and SMNVEV (reference sequence). Here the CDR3 reads CASSYRGQGDTQYF. Here the CDR3 DNA reads TGTGCCAGCAGCTACAGGGGCCAAGGAGATACGCAGTATTTT.

The genes are TRBV19 and TRBJ2-7; D is ambiguous. The CDR3 length is 11 residues. Trimming cost V 6 bases and J 4 bases, with 7 bases left between them. CDR1 is LNHDA and CDR2 is SQIVND in the germline V gene (reference sequence). CDR3 in amino acids: CASSSEYEQYF. DNA for the CDR3: TGTGCCAGTAGCTCAGAATACGAGCAGTACTTC.

CDR3 nucleotides: TGCGCCAGCAGCCAAGATCGGGGAGGGCCCTACGAGCAGTACTTC. Protein sequence: CASSQDRGGPYEQYF. The V and J genes are TRBV4-1 and TRBJ2-7, with 7 nucleotides matching TRBD2. The CDR3 consists of 15 residues. J gave up 2 bases and V 0 bases, and 4 bases lay outside the gene matches. The germline V gene has CDR1 MGHRA and CDR2 YSYEKL.

J is TRBJ2-1 and V is TRBV7-9; no firm D call. CDR1 and CDR2 from the germline V gene are SEHNR and FQNEAQ (reference sequence). This CDR3 has 16 amino acids. Trimming took 3 bases from V and 0 from J, leaving 12 bases between them. CDR3 protein: CASSFTLSSSYNEQFF. CDR3 in DNA: TGTGCCAGCAGCTTCACCCTCTCGAGCTCCTACAATGAGCAGTTCTTC.

This rearrangement joins TRBV28 to TRBJ1-2; D possibly corresponds to TRBD1 (5 bases). CDR1 is MDHEN and CDR2 is SYDVKM in the germline V gene. V lost 3 bases and J 9 bases, leaving 11 bases between the germline ends. The CDR3 is 12 residues long. The CDR3 sequence is CASSLGGDRYTF. The CDR3 DNA sequence: TGTGCCAGCAGTTTGGGAGGGGACCGCTACACCTTC.

The chain uses TRBV9 and TRBJ2-7; 10 bases align to TRBD2. This CDR3 is 15 amino acids long. Germline V gene sequence: CDR1 SGDLS, CDR2 YYNGEE. V lost 4 bases to trimming and J lost 6 bases; unmatched junction nucleotides: 10. CDR3 loop: CASSPRTSGLGEQYF. The CDR3 nucleotides are TGTGCCAGCAGCCCCAGGACTAGCGGCCTCGGCGAGCAGTACTTC.

This clone was seen once. The chain has TRBV5-1 and TRBJ2-1, with 11 bases that match TRBD2. CDR1 is SGHRS, CDR2 YFSETQ, per germline. CDR3 length: 16 residues. The J segment lost 5 bases and the V segment lost 0 bases, leaving 4 bases of the junction unmatched. The CDR3 sequence: CASSLATSGSNNEQFF. The CDR3 bases are TGCGCCAGCAGCTTGGCCACTAGCGGGAGCAACAATGAGCAGTTCTTC.

The rearrangement uses TRBV28 and TRBJ1-5; weak D call: TRBD1 (5 bases). This CDR3 has 14 amino acids. Germline lookup yields CDR1 MDHEN and CDR2 SYDVKM. V dropped 5 bases and J dropped 2 bases, with 10 bases sitting between them. The CDR3 spells CASSPGPGNQPQHF. The CDR3 region has the DNA TGTGCCAGCAGTCCAGGGCCTGGCAATCAGCCCCAGCATTTT.

The rearrangement links TRBV5-6 to TRBJ2-2; D might be TRBD1 (5 bases). This CDR3 region has 15 residues. CDR1 and CDR2 from the germline V gene are SGHDT and YYEEEE. V lost 2 bases and J lost 3, with 11 bases in between. CDR3 region: CASSLVGRDTGELFF. The DNA of the CDR3 is TGTGCCAGCAGCTTAGTCGGCAGGGACACCGGGGAGCTGTTTTTT.

The CDR3 is CASSVASRGLGEQYF. The DNA of the CDR3 is TGTGCCAGCAGCGTAGCCTCCAGGGGGCTGGGGGAGCAGTACTTC. This chain joins TRBV9 and TRBJ2-7; 8 bases are a match to TRBD1. CDR1 is SGDLS and CDR2 is YYNGEE in the germline V gene. The CDR3 loop spans 15 amino acids. Unmatched junction bases numbered 9, after V lost 0 bases and J lost 7 bases.

The CDR3 coding sequence is TGCGCCAGCAGCTTCGGGACTAGCGGGTCGGAGGCCCAGTACTTC. Protein product: CASSFGTSGSEAQYF. The chain uses TRBV5-1 and TRBJ2-5; TRBD2 matches at 12 bases. There are 15 residues in the CDR3. Germline V gene sequence: CDR1 SGHRS, CDR2 YFSETQ. V shed 2 bases and J 9 bases; nucleotides not matched to a gene: 8.

The V call is TRBV30, the J call TRBJ2-1, with a possible D match to TRBD1 (6 bases). V lost 0 bases and J lost 15, with 27 bases in between. Germline lookup yields CDR1 GTSNPN and CDR2 SVGIG (reference sequence). The CDR3 is 16 amino acids. The CDR3 DNA sequence: TGTGCCTGGAGTGTATGGTTGGTTGCAGGAAGGGGGAGTCTGTTCTTC. Amino acid sequence: CAWSVWLVAGRGSLFF.

The V gene is TRBV6-5, the J gene TRBJ2-7; 10 nucleotides agree with TRBD2. Trimming took 5 bases from V and 4 from J; bases not matched to a gene: 5. Per germline, CDR1 MNHEY and CDR2 SVGAGI. The CDR3 totals 14 residues. CDR3 region: CASSRTSGVYEQYF. CDR3 bases: TGTGCCAGCAGTCGGACTAGCGGAGTTTACGAGCAGTACTTC.

This clone was picked up one time. This chain connects TRBV4-3 to TRBJ2-5, with D tentatively TRBD1 (6 bases). This CDR3 comprises 16 residues. CDR1 and CDR2 from the germline V gene are LGHNA and YSLEER. Trimming pared 0 bases from V and 2 bases from J, leaving 13 bases between. CDR3 sequence reads: CASSQDKGTLQETQYF. DNA of the CDR3: TGCGCCAGCAGCCAAGATAAAGGGACACTTCAAGAGACCCAGTACTTC.

The genes are TRBV27 and TRBJ1-1; D is perhaps TRBD1 (5 bases). The CDR3 runs 15 residues. Germline V gene data show CDR1 as MNHEY and CDR2 as SMNVEV (reference sequence). V lost 0 bases, J lost 5 bases, and 13 bases lay in between. The DNA for the CDR3 is TGTGCCAGCAGTTTATCTGAACCAGGGATTACTGAAGCTTTCTTT. This encodes CASSLSEPGITEAFF.

This clone was detected once. The CDR3 DNA sequence: TGCGCCAGCAGCCAACCCGGGACAGGGAATGGCTACACCTTC. It codes for CASSQPGTGNGYTF. The rearrangement joins TRBV4-1 to TRBJ1-2, with 9 bases matching TRBD1. CDR3 length: 14 residues. The germline CDR1 and CDR2 sequences are MGHRA and YSYEKL. Losses at the gene ends were 2 bases for V and 6 bases for J; bases not matched to a gene: 4.

The sample holds one count of this clone. The J gene is TRBJ2-5, the V gene TRBV30, with D possibly being TRBD1 (6 bases). CDR1 is GTSNPN and CDR2 is SVGIG in the germline V gene (reference sequence). The CDR3 has 14 residues. Trimming removed 4 bases at V and 5 bases at J, with 17 bases between. CDR3 nucleotide sequence: TGTGCCTGGACCGATTGGGGGCGCGGGGAGACCCAGTACTTC. Translating gives CAWTDWGRGETQYF.

The chain is built from TRBV6-1 and TRBJ2-2; 9 bases are a match to TRBD2. Per germline, CDR1 MNHNS and CDR2 SASEGT. The J segment lost 5 bases and the V segment lost 5 bases, leaving 6 bases of the junction unmatched. CDR3 length: 15 amino acids. The CDR3 spells CASSSSGRRTGELFF. CDR3 DNA: TGTGCCAGCAGTTCGAGCGGGAGGAGAACCGGGGAGCTGTTTTTT.

The rearrangement links TRBV7-2 to TRBJ2-2; 14 bases are a match to TRBD2. V lost 5 bases to trimming and J lost 6 bases; unmatched junction nucleotides: 5. The CDR3 covers 16 residues. CDR1 and CDR2 from the germline V gene are SGHTA and FQGNSA. The CDR3 is CASSLTSGGASGELFF. The CDR3 DNA follows: TGTGCCAGCAGCCTGACTAGCGGGGGGGCCTCCGGGGAGCTGTTTTTT. Full variable domain (remainder filled in from reference TRBV7-2 and TRBJ2-2): GAGVSQSPSNKVTEKGKDVELRCDPISGHTALYWYRQSLGQGLEFLIYFQGNSAPDKSGLPSDRFSAERTGGSVSTLTIQRTQQEDSAVYLCASSLTSGGASGELFFGEGSRLTVL.

The V gene is TRBV7-2, the J gene TRBJ1-2; 7 bases are shared with TRBD1. Germline lookup yields CDR1 SGHTA and CDR2 FQGNSA. The J segment lost 4 bases and the V segment lost 5 bases, leaving 7 bases of the junction unmatched. The length of the CDR3 is 14 residues. The CDR3 loop reads CASSEGQTAYGYTF. The DNA for the CDR3 is TGTGCCAGCAGCGAGGGACAGACCGCCTATGGCTACACCTTC.